This T cell receptor (beta chain) was sequenced during a study of identical twins. Study-level results: Whereas memory repertoires showed no such difference, abundant cord blood beta clonotypes carried fewer insertions. The study based its conclusions on cross-sectional statistical analysis and did not follow the same donors.

Via MiXCR, TCRdb re-called the 5' RACE reads, giving one row per CDR3 protein. This sample has 520,000 or so distinct CDR3 sequences, with less than 25% found just once. The donor group consisted entirely of healthy Caucasians. This clonotype has a handful of counts. Its antigen is undetermined. The same sample was also used in a study of T cells expressing NK-cell markers. This second report adds: The same clonotypes also predominated in the CD3+CD56-NKG2C+ fraction of a handful of donors.

The source of this sequence is a woman aged 18-30 years in good health. The material sequenced was CD4+ T cells sorted from blood.

As DNA, the CDR3 is TGTGCCAGCAGCTTATCCCAGGCTGCTGGAAACACCATATATTTT. Encoded protein: CASSLSQAAGNTIYF. V and J are TRBV7-9 and TRBJ1-3; D remains unclear. The germline V and J ends were trimmed by 2 bases and 2 bases, with 10 bases remaining between them. This CDR3 has 15 residues. Germline CDR1 and CDR2: SEHNR and FQNEAQ (reference sequence).